The sequence of this T cell receptor (beta chain) was determined in a study of blood T cell repertoires in COVID-19. As originally analysed: By means of reference gene primer amplification, nucleated cell counts were estimated. Data came from immunoSEQ multiplex PCR; TCRdb stores just in-frame clones and leaves some out. V and J calls and clone size are copied from that table; D and trimming were computed from the DNA. The profile shows about 190,000 clones, about 82% of them singletons. CDR1 and CDR2 from the germline V gene are DFQATT and SNEGSKA (reference sequence). The CDR3 runs to 17 residues. V lost 3 bases to trimming and J lost 1 base; unmatched junction nucleotides: 5.

The V and J genes are TRBV20-1 and TRBJ2-6, with TRBD1 identical over 11 bases. Sequencing input: peripheral blood. The clonotype comes from a woman under 40 with acute or convalescent COVID-19. The CDR3 loop reads CSASNGQGASGANVLTF. Here the CDR3 DNA reads TGCAGTGCTAGTAACGGACAGGGGGCTTCTGGGGCCAACGTCCTGACTTTC.